The clone carrying this T cell receptor beta chain came up many times. As yet, its antigen is unknown. These data come from a study of T cell repertoires in cytomegalovirus infection. Study summary: The public TCR beta signatures pointed to both CMV infection and matching HLA type.

Notes on the study in general: HLA-C-restricted CMV-specific TCR beta clonotypes were dominant in the ex vivo response. Carriers of CMV and the relevant HLA type were discriminated by public TCR beta frequency.

TCRdb independently ran MiXCR on the reads; one entry per CDR3 protein. Of some 110,000 distinct CDR3 sequences listed, roughly 9.1% are singletons. Germline V gene lookup returns CDR1 MNHEY and CDR2 SVGEGT. The CDR3 length is 11 residues. The germline V and J ends were trimmed by 5 bases and 10 bases, with 9 bases remaining between them. This receptor was obtained from a human donor in good health (CMV status not recorded). Some clones in this sample may be carry-over from other donors' samples. The sequencing sample was made of PBMCs, sequenced either directly or after in vitro stimulation (not recorded which). This chain links TRBV6-2 or TRBV6-3 with TRBJ2-1; D may be TRBD2 (6 bases). The CDR3 bases are TGTGCCAGCAGTCTCGGACTAGAGCAGTTCTTC. It yields the protein CASSLGLEQFF.